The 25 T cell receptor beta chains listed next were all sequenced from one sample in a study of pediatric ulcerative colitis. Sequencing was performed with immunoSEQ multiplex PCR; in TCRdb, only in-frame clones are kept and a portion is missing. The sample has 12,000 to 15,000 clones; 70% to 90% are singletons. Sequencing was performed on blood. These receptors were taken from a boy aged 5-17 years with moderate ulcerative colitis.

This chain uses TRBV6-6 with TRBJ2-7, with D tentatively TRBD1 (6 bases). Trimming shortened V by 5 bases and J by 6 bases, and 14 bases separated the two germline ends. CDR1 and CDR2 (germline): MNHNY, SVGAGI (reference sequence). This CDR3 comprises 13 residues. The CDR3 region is CASSQMGAREQYF. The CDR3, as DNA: TGTGCCAGCAGTCAAATGGGGGCCCGCGAGCAGTACTTC.

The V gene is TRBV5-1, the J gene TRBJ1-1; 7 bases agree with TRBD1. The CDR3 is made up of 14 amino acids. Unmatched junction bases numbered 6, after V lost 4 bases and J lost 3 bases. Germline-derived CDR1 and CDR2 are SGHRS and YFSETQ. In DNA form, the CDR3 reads TGCGCCAGCAGCACCAGGGGGTCGGACACTGAAGCTTTCTTT. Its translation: CASSTRGSDTEAFF.

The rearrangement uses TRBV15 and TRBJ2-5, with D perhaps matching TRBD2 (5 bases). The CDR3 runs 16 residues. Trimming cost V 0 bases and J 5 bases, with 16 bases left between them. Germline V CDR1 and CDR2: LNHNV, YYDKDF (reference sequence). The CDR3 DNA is TGTGCCACCAGCAGAGATCGCCCCCACACGGGGGAGACCCAGTACTTC. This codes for CATSRDRPHTGETQYF. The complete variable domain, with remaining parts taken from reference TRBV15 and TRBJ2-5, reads DAMVIQNPRYQVTQFGKPVTLSCSQTLNHNVMYWYQQKSSQAPKLLFHYYDKDFNNEADTPDNFQSRRPNTSFCFLDIRSPGLGDTAMYLCATSRDRPHTGETQYFGPGTRLLVL.

The CDR3 loop is CASSSVAGAREKLFF. The CDR3 nucleotides read TGTGCCAGTAGTTCCGTCGCGGGGGCGCGGGAAAAACTGTTTTTT. The gene calls are TRBV19 and TRBJ1-4; tentatively, D is TRBD1 (6 bases). This CDR3 spans 15 amino acids. Germline loops: CDR1 LNHDA, CDR2 SQIVND (reference sequence). The V end was cut by 5 bases, the J end by 8 bases, with 18 bases between. The complete variable domain, with remaining parts taken from reference TRBV19 and TRBJ1-4, reads DGGITQSPKYLFRKEGQNVTLSCEQNLNHDAMYWYRQDPGQGLRLIYYSQIVNDFQKGDIAEGYSVSREKKESFPLTVTSAQKNPTAFYLCASSSVAGAREKLFFGSGTQLSVL.

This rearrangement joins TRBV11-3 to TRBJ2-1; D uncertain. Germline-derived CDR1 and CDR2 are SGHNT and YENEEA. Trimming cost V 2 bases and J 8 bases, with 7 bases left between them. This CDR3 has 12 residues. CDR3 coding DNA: TGTGCCAGCAGCTTATCTGGGTATGAGCAGTTCTTC. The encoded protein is CASSLSGYEQFF.

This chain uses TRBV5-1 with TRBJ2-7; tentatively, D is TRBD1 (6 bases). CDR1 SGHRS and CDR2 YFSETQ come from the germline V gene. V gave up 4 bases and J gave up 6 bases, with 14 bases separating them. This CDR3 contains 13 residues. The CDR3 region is CASSHNREFEQYF. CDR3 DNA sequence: TGCGCCAGCAGCCACAACAGGGAATTCGAGCAGTACTTC.

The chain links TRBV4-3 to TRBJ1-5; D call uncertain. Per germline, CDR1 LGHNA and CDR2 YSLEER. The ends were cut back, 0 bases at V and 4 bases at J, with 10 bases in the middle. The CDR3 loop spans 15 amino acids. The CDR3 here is CASSQEVRANQPQHF. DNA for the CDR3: TGCGCCAGCAGCCAAGAAGTTAGGGCAAATCAGCCCCAGCATTTT.

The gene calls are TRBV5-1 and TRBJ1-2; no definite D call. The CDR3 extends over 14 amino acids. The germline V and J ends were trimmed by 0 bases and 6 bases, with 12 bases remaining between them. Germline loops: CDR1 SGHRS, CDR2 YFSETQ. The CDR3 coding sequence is TGCGCCAGCAGCTTGGAACCACAAATTAATGGCTACACCTTC. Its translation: CASSLEPQINGYTF.

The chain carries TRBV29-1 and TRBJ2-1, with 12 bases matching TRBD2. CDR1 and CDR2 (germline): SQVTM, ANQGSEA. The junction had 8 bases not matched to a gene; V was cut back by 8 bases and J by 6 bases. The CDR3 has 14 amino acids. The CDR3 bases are TGCAGCTCCCAGACTAGCGGGAGTATCAATGAGCAGTTCTTC. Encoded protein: CSSQTSGSINEQFF.

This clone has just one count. Written as DNA, the CDR3 is TGTGCCAGCAGCTTCCCCGGGACAGGGGGGGGAGAAAAACTGTTTTTT. It specifies CASSFPGTGGGEKLFF. The chain couples TRBV7-9 to TRBJ1-4; 11 nucleotides align to TRBD1. Germline-derived CDR1 and CDR2 are SEHNR and FQNEAQ (reference sequence). Unmatched junction bases numbered 8, after V lost 3 bases and J lost 8 bases. The CDR3 has 16 residues.

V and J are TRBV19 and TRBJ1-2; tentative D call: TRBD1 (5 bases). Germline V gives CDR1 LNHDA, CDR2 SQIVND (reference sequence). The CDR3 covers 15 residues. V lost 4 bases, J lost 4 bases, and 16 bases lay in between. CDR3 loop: CASSTNPTASYGYTF. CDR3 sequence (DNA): TGTGCCAGTAGTACAAATCCGACAGCCTCCTATGGCTACACCTTC.

CDR3: CASSPPQLAKQETQYF. In DNA form, the CDR3 reads TGTGCCAGCTCCCCCCCGCAACTAGCGAAGCAAGAGACCCAGTACTTC. The J gene is TRBJ2-5, the V gene TRBV18; 7 bases fit TRBD2. The V gene's germline CDR1 is KGHSH and CDR2 LQKENI. There are 16 residues in the CDR3. The ends lost 6 bases at V and 2 bases at J; junction bases unmatched: 12.

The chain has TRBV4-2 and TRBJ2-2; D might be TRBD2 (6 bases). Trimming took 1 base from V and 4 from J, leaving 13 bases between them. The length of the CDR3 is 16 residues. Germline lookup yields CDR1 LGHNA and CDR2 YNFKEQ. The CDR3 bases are TGTGCCAGCAGCCAAGTGGGTAGCGGTGGCACCGGGGAGCTGTTTTTT. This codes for CASSQVGSGGTGELFF.

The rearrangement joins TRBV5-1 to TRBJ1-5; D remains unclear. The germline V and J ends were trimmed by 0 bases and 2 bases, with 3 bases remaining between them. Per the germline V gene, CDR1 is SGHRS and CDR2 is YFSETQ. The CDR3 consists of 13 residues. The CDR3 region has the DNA TGCGCCAGCAGCTTGGTCGGCAATCAGCCCCAGCATTTT. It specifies CASSLVGNQPQHF. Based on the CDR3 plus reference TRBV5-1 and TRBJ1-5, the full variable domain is KAGVTQTPRYLIKTRGQQVTLSCSPISGHRSVSWYQQTPGQGLQFLFEYFSETQRNKGNFPGRFSGRQFSNSRSEMNVSTLELGDSALYLCASSLVGNQPQHFGDGTRLSIL.

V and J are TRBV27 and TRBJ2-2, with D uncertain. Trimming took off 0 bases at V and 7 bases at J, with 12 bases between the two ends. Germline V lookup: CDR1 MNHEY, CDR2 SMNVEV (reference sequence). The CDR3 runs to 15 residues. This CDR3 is CASSLSLGSSGELFF. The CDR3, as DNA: TGTGCCAGCAGTTTATCGCTGGGGTCGAGCGGGGAGCTGTTTTTT.

CDR3 DNA sequence: TGTGCCTGGAGTAACTTTGGGACCGGGGAGCAGTACTTC. Translated, it gives CAWSNFGTGEQYF. The chain employs TRBV30 and TRBJ2-7; D possibly uses TRBD1 or TRBD2 (5 bases each). Germline V gives CDR1 GTSNPN, CDR2 SVGIG (reference sequence). The V end was cut by 2 bases, the J end by 7 bases, with 15 bases between. The CDR3 runs to 13 residues.

The CDR3 here is CASSTPTSGSSYEQYF. CDR3 sequence (DNA): TGTGCCAGTAGTACCCCTACTAGCGGGAGCTCCTACGAGCAGTACTTC. This chain connects TRBV19 to TRBJ2-7; TRBD2 matches 11 bases. This CDR3 spans 16 amino acids. J was trimmed by 0 bases and V by 4 bases; bases with no gene match: 5. The germline gives CDR1 LNHDA, CDR2 SQIVND (reference sequence).

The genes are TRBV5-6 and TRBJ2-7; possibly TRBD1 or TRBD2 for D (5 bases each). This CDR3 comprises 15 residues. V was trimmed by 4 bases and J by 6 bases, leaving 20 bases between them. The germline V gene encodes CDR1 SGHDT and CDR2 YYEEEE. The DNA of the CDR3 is TGTGCCAGCAGCCCCTCCTGGGGACGTGCGGGCGAGCAGTACTTC. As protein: CASSPSWGRAGEQYF.

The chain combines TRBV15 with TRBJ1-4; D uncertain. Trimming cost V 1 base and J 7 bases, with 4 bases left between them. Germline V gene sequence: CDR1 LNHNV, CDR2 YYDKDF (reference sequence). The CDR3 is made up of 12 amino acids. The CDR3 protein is CATSRGVEKLFF. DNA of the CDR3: TGTGCCACCAGCAGAGGGGTTGAAAAACTGTTTTTT.

CDR3 loop: CASDGGGGYSNQPQHF. CDR3 in DNA: TGTGCCAGTGACGGGGGGGGCGGATATAGCAATCAGCCCCAGCATTTT. V usage is TRBV19 and J usage is TRBJ1-5, with D perhaps matching TRBD1 (6 bases). This CDR3 region has 16 residues. V lost 8 bases and J 0 bases, leaving 17 bases between the germline ends. CDR1 is LNHDA and CDR2 is SQIVND in the germline V gene (reference sequence).

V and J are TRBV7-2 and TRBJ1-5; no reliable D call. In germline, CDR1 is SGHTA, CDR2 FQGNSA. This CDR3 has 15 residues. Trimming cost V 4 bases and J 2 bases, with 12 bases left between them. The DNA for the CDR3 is TGTGCCAGCAGCTGGACGGGAGAGGGCAATCAGCCCCAGCATTTT. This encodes CASSWTGEGNQPQHF.

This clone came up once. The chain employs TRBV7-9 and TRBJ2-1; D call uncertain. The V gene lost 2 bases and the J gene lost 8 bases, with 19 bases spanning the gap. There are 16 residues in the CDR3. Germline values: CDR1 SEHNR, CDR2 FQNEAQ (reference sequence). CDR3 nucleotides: TGTGCCAGCAGCTTAAATATCGGGTGGCCGGGCCATGAGCAGTTCTTC. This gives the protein CASSLNIGWPGHEQFF.

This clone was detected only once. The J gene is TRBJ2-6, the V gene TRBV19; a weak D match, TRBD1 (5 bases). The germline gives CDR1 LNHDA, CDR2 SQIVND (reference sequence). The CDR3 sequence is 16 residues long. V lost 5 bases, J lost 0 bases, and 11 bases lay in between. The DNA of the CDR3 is TGTGCCAGTAGTGTGGACATAGACTCTGGGGCCAACGTCCTGACTTTC. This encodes CASSVDIDSGANVLTF. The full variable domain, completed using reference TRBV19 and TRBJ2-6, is DGGITQSPKYLFRKEGQNVTLSCEQNLNHDAMYWYRQDPGQGLRLIYYSQIVNDFQKGDIAEGYSVSREKKESFPLTVTSAQKNPTAFYLCASSVDIDSGANVLTFGAGSRLTVL.

CDR3 amino acids: CASSEVIGTSFTGELFF. Written as DNA, the CDR3 is TGTGCCAGCAGTGAAGTTATCGGGACTAGCTTCACCGGGGAGCTGTTTTTT. J is TRBJ2-2 and V is TRBV2; 9 bases agree with TRBD2. The CDR3 loop spans 17 amino acids. The V and J ends lost 1 base and 4 bases, in that order; junction bases with no gene match: 7. Germline V gene lookup returns CDR1 SNHLY and CDR2 FYNNEI. The full variable domain, completed using reference TRBV2 and TRBJ2-2, is EPEVTQTPSHQVTQMGQEVILRCVPISNHLYFYWYRQILGQKVEFLVSFYNNEISEKSEIFDDQFSVERPDGSNFTLKIRSTKLEDSAMYFCASSEVIGTSFTGELFFGEGSRLTVL.

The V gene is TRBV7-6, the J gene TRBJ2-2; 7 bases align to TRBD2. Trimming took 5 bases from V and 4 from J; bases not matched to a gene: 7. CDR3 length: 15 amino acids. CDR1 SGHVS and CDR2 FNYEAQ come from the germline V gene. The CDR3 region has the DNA TGTGCCAGCAGCCCCCTAGCGGTCCCCACCGGGGAGCTGTTTTTT. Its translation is CASSPLAVPTGELFF. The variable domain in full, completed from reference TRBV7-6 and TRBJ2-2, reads GAGVSQSPRYKVTKRGQDVALRCDPISGHVSLYWYRQALGQGPEFLTYFNYEAQQDKSGLPNDRFSAERPEGSISTLTIQRTEQRDSAMYRCASSPLAVPTGELFFGEGSRLTVL.